Shown below are 30 T cell receptor beta chains from a single sample sequenced in a study of cytomegalovirus exposure and HLA in healthy donors. Repertoires were generated with immunoSEQ multiplex PCR, while TCRdb's copy carries only in-frame clones and drops some. In the table there are about 260,000 clones, roughly 87% of which are singletons. The sample comprised PBMCs. The receptor set was obtained from a young woman in good health and CMV-seronegative.

The chain has TRBV9 and TRBJ2-1, with D unresolved. V was trimmed by 4 bases and J by 8 bases, leaving 10 bases between them. The CDR3 runs to 12 residues. The germline CDR1 and CDR2 sequences are SGDLS and YYNGEE. The CDR3 here is CASSPRSDEQFF. DNA of the CDR3: TGTGCCAGCAGCCCGAGGAGCGATGAGCAGTTCTTC.

The chain carries TRBV28 and TRBJ2-2, with D perhaps TRBD1 (6 bases). CDR3 size: 16 residues. Germline values: CDR1 MDHEN, CDR2 SYDVKM. V was trimmed by 5 bases and J by 6 bases, leaving 19 bases between them. CDR3 protein: CASSPKWTALPGELFF. The DNA of the CDR3 is TGTGCCAGCAGTCCGAAATGGACAGCGCTGCCCGGGGAGCTGTTTTTT. Drawing the rest from reference TRBV28 and TRBJ2-2, the complete variable domain is DVKVTQSSRYLVKRTGEKVFLECVQDMDHENMFWYRQDPGLGLRLIYFSYDVKMKEKGDIPEGYSVSREKKERFSLILESASTNQTSMYLCASSPKWTALPGELFFGEGSRLTVL.

The chain couples TRBV7-8 to TRBJ1-5; 8 positions match TRBD1. Losses at the gene ends were 4 bases for V and 5 bases for J; bases not matched to a gene: 13. The length of the CDR3 is 17 residues. The V gene's germline CDR1 is SGHVS and CDR2 FQNEAQ. The CDR3 loop reads CASSWVPRGGQDQPQHF. DNA of the CDR3: TGTGCCAGCAGCTGGGTTCCTCGGGGGGGACAGGATCAGCCCCAGCATTTT.

The V and J genes are TRBV27 and TRBJ2-5; either TRBD1 or TRBD2 may supply D (6 bases each). Trimming pared 2 bases from V and 4 bases from J, leaving 11 bases between. There are 14 residues in the CDR3. Per the germline V gene, CDR1 is MNHEY and CDR2 is SMNVEV (reference sequence). The CDR3 loop reads CASSLVQGGETQYF. The CDR3 coding sequence is TGTGCCAGCAGTTTAGTACAGGGAGGAGAGACCCAGTACTTC.

The chain recombines TRBV5-6 with TRBJ2-7, with D tentatively TRBD2 (7 bases). In germline, CDR1 is SGHDT, CDR2 YYEEEE. Deletions cut 4 bases from V and 2 bases from J, with 19 bases between. The CDR3 runs to 16 residues. CDR3 nucleotide sequence: TGTGCCAGCAGCCGCAGCAGAGGGGGGGCCCCCTACGAGCAGTACTTC. Amino acid sequence: CASSRSRGGAPYEQYF. Supplemented by reference TRBV5-6 and TRBJ2-7, the full variable domain reads DAGVTQSPTHLIKTRGQQVTLRCSPKSGHDTVSWYQQALGQGPQFIFQYYEEEERQRGNFPDRFSGHQFPNYSSELNVNALLLGDSALYLCASSRSRGGAPYEQYFGPGTRLTVT.

The chain joins TRBV27 to TRBJ2-7, with 7 positions matching TRBD1. After removal of 3 bases from V and 3 bases from J, the junction contained 8 bases not matched to a gene. CDR1 and CDR2 (germline): MNHEY, SMNVEV (reference sequence). The CDR3 runs to 15 residues. The CDR3 nucleotides are TGTGCCAGCAGTTTCAAGACAGGGCTGTTCTACGAGCAGTACTTC. Protein product: CASSFKTGLFYEQYF.

This clone was counted once. The V call is TRBV28, the J call TRBJ1-5; a possible D gene is TRBD1 (5 bases). The CDR3 is made up of 15 amino acids. The V and J ends lost 4 bases and 0 bases respectively, with 10 bases between them. The germline CDR1 and CDR2 sequences are MDHEN and SYDVKM. This CDR3 is CASSSGIYSNQPQHF. The CDR3 nucleotides read TGTGCCAGCAGTTCAGGGATATATAGCAATCAGCCCCAGCATTTT.

The chain carries TRBV25-1 and TRBJ2-5, with 7 bases identical to TRBD2. The germline V gene encodes CDR1 MGHDK and CDR2 SYGVNS. J gave up 5 bases and V 7 bases, and 19 bases lay outside the gene matches. The CDR3 covers 17 residues. The CDR3: CASTSASGDLARETQYF. The CDR3 nucleotides are TGTGCCAGCACGTCGGCTAGCGGAGACCTCGCCCGGGAGACCCAGTACTTC.

CDR3 nucleotide sequence: TGTGCCAGCAGTGATAGGTTTTTTAGCAATCAGCCCCAGCATTTT. Translated: CASSDRFFSNQPQHF. The chain carries TRBV6-1 and TRBJ1-5; D remains unclear. The CDR3 runs to 15 residues. The V gene lost 3 bases and the J gene lost 0 bases, with 9 bases spanning the gap. CDR1 MNHNS and CDR2 SASEGT come from the germline V gene.

V and J are TRBV11-2 and TRBJ2-3, with TRBD2 matching over 10 bases. Germline V CDR1 and CDR2: SGHAT, FQNNGV. Trimming at V came to 4 bases and at J to 5 bases, leaving 9 bases not matched to a gene. This CDR3 is 16 amino acids long. This CDR3 reads CASSYGLAEGGDTQYF. In DNA, the CDR3 is TGTGCCAGCAGCTATGGACTAGCGGAGGGGGGAGATACGCAGTATTTT.

The J gene is TRBJ2-1, the V gene TRBV6-5; perhaps TRBD2 as D (5 bases). There are 13 residues in the CDR3. Trimming removed 6 bases at V and 5 bases at J, with 11 bases between. In germline, CDR1 is MNHEY, CDR2 SVGAGI. This CDR3 reads CASRTGGNNEQFF. The CDR3 DNA is TGTGCCAGCAGGACTGGAGGAAACAATGAGCAGTTCTTC.

V is TRBV15 and J is TRBJ2-7; D ambiguous. There are 14 residues in the CDR3. Per the germline V gene, CDR1 is LNHNV and CDR2 is YYDKDF (reference sequence). Between the trimmed V and J ends, which lost 0 bases and 3 bases, there was a span of 9 bases. The CDR3 nucleotides are TGTGCCACCAGCAGAGATAGGGTTGGCTACGAGCAGTACTTC. Amino acid sequence: CATSRDRVGYEQYF. The whole variable domain, remainder taken from reference TRBV15 and TRBJ2-7, is DAMVIQNPRYQVTQFGKPVTLSCSQTLNHNVMYWYQQKSSQAPKLLFHYYDKDFNNEADTPDNFQSRRPNTSFCFLDIRSPGLGDTAMYLCATSRDRVGYEQYFGPGTRLTVT.

The chain joins TRBV18 to TRBJ2-1, with 8 nucleotides matching TRBD2. Germline-derived CDR1 and CDR2 are KGHSH and LQKENI. The CDR3 is 15 residues long. Unmatched junction bases numbered 5, after V lost 3 bases and J lost 4 bases. The CDR3 reads CASSPGGRLYNEQFF. As DNA, the CDR3 is TGTGCCAGCTCACCTGGCGGGAGGCTGTACAATGAGCAGTTCTTC.

The chain links TRBV4-3 to TRBJ2-1, with D tentatively TRBD1 (6 bases). The V gene's germline CDR1 is LGHNA and CDR2 YSLEER. Trimming cost V 0 bases and J 8 bases, with 17 bases left between them. This CDR3 comprises 16 residues. The CDR3 nucleotides are TGCGCCAGCAGCCAAGATAACCCAGGGGCGTATGATGAGCAGTTCTTC. Protein sequence: CASSQDNPGAYDEQFF.

The J gene is TRBJ2-7, the V gene TRBV27; TRBD2 matches 7 bases. V lost 3 bases, J lost 3 bases, and 14 bases stayed unmatched. This CDR3 comprises 17 residues. Germline V CDR1 and CDR2: MNHEY, SMNVEV (reference sequence). CDR3 in DNA: TGTGCCAGCAGTTTGCGTGGCGGGAGACAGATCTACTACGAGCAGTACTTC. As protein: CASSLRGGRQIYYEQYF.

The V and J genes are TRBV27 and TRBJ2-2, with D unclear. The CDR3 length is 11 residues. CDR1 and CDR2 (germline): MNHEY, SMNVEV (reference sequence). Trimming cost V 5 bases and J 7 bases, with 5 bases left between them. The CDR3 DNA is TGTGCCAGCAGTCTAAACGGGGAGCTGTTTTTT. This sequence encodes CASSLNGELFF.

The chain couples TRBV7-9 to TRBJ2-2; 9 positions match TRBD1. V trimming: 3 bases; J trimming: 0 bases; junction bases outside the gene matches: 5. The CDR3 has 17 amino acids. CDR1 and CDR2 (germline): SEHNR, FQNEAQ (reference sequence). The CDR3 DNA is TGTGCCAGCAGCTTTAACAGGGGGCAGACGAACACCGGGGAGCTGTTTTTT. Translating it yields CASSFNRGQTNTGELFF.

J is TRBJ1-5 and V is TRBV19; D remains ambiguous. The V gene's germline CDR1 is LNHDA and CDR2 SQIVND (reference sequence). Trimming shortened V by 0 bases and J by 5 bases, and 8 bases separated the two germline ends. This CDR3 has 14 amino acids. The CDR3 sequence: CASSIDRGYQPQHF. The DNA of the CDR3 is TGTGCCAGTAGTATAGATCGGGGTTATCAGCCCCAGCATTTT.

This chain links TRBV4-2 with TRBJ2-1; tentative D call: TRBD2 (5 bases). Germline CDR1 is LGHNA and CDR2 is YNFKEQ. The CDR3 sequence is 15 residues long. Between the trimmed V and J ends, which lost 4 bases and 4 bases, there was a span of 14 bases. Written as DNA, the CDR3 is TGTGCCAGCAGCCGAGATCGAGCGGCGTACAATGAGCAGTTCTTC. Protein: CASSRDRAAYNEQFF.

J is TRBJ2-2 and V is TRBV27; D is uncertain. Trimming took off 6 bases at V and 5 bases at J, with 10 bases between the two ends. The CDR3 loop spans 13 amino acids. Germline loops: CDR1 MNHEY, CDR2 SMNVEV (reference sequence). The CDR3 region has the DNA TGTGCCAGCAGGATTGTAGGAACCGGGGAGCTGTTTTTT. Residues: CASRIVGTGELFF.

This clone was recorded only once. V gene TRBV5-1 combines with J gene TRBJ2-1; the D is unclear. Trimming shortened V by 0 bases and J by 10 bases, and 11 bases separated the two germline ends. The CDR3 extends over 13 amino acids. Germline loops: CDR1 SGHRS, CDR2 YFSETQ. The CDR3 region is CASSLVVSGEQFF. Here the CDR3 DNA reads TGCGCCAGCAGCTTGGTAGTTTCCGGGGAGCAGTTCTTC.

This chain links TRBV7-9 with TRBJ2-1; 8 bases match TRBD1. This CDR3 has 13 amino acids. Per germline, CDR1 SEHNR and CDR2 FQNEAQ (reference sequence). Trimming at V came to 6 bases and at J to 8 bases, leaving 6 bases not matched to a gene. CDR3 sequence: CASRGQGRDEQFF. CDR3 DNA sequence: TGTGCCAGCAGAGGACAGGGCAGGGATGAGCAGTTCTTC.

This clone was counted a few times. This chain connects TRBV25-1 to TRBJ2-1; no clear D. CDR1 MGHDK and CDR2 SYGVNS come from the germline V gene. The CDR3 covers 15 residues. V was shortened by 6 bases and J by 5 bases, with 17 bases between the two germline ends. The CDR3 region has the DNA TGTGCCAGCAGCGACGGCGGTCTCGCCCACAATGAGCAGTTCTTC. Its translation is CASSDGGLAHNEQFF.

This chain joins TRBV4-1 and TRBJ2-1, with TRBD2 matching 9 bases. With V trimmed by 0 bases and J by 3 bases, 6 bases remained unmatched. The V gene's germline CDR1 is MGHRA and CDR2 YSYEKL. The CDR3 has 17 amino acids. This CDR3 reads CASSQDNALAGYNEQFF. The DNA of the CDR3 is TGCGCCAGCAGCCAAGATAATGCACTAGCGGGCTACAATGAGCAGTTCTTC.

The J gene is TRBJ2-1, the V gene TRBV19; D unclear. The germline V gene encodes CDR1 LNHDA and CDR2 SQIVND (reference sequence). V lost 11 bases and J 0 bases, leaving 14 bases between the germline ends. This CDR3 region has 14 residues. In DNA form, the CDR3 reads TGTGCCGTGGCTAGGACGAGCTCCTACAATGAGCAGTTCTTC. Its protein product is CAVARTSSYNEQFF.

The chain uses TRBV7-8 and TRBJ2-1; the match to TRBD1 covers 7 bases. From germline, CDR1 is SGHVS and CDR2 FQNEAQ. The junction had 14 bases not matched to a gene; V was cut back by 5 bases and J by 1 base. The CDR3 is 18 residues long. CDR3 loop: CASSPLVQGQPSYNEQFF. For the CDR3, the DNA is TGTGCCAGCAGCCCCCTCGTCCAGGGACAGCCGTCCTACAATGAGCAGTTCTTC.

This clone was seen a few times. The chain uses TRBV2 and TRBJ2-7; 9 nucleotides align to TRBD1. The germline V gene has CDR1 SNHLY and CDR2 FYNNEI. With 6 bases clipped from V and 0 bases from J, the junction kept 3 bases outside the gene matches. The CDR3 length is 14 residues. CDR3: CASRGQGISYEQYF. Here the CDR3 DNA reads TGTGCCAGCAGAGGACAGGGGATCTCCTACGAGCAGTACTTC.

The chain combines TRBV27 with TRBJ2-5; no clear D gene. The V end was cut by 7 bases, the J end by 2 bases, with 11 bases between. The germline gives CDR1 MNHEY, CDR2 SMNVEV (reference sequence). CDR3 length: 13 amino acids. CDR3 residues: CASTTNFQETQYF. CDR3 coding DNA: TGTGCCAGCACCACCAACTTTCAAGAGACCCAGTACTTC.

V gene TRBV19 combines with J gene TRBJ2-7, with a possible D match to TRBD2 (5 bases). Trimming cost V 7 bases and J 5 bases, with 15 bases left between them. CDR3 length: 13 residues. Germline CDR1 is LNHDA and CDR2 is SQIVND (reference sequence). The CDR3: CASTGSAGDEQYF. The CDR3 coding sequence is TGTGCCAGTACCGGCAGTGCGGGCGACGAGCAGTACTTC.

This clone was recorded only once. The J gene is TRBJ2-1, the V gene TRBV11-2; D is undetermined. The germline V and J ends were trimmed by 1 base and 0 bases, with 10 bases remaining between them. The CDR3 has 16 residues. Germline V lookup: CDR1 SGHAT, CDR2 FQNNGV. The CDR3 reads CASSLAGRSSYNEQFF. The CDR3 nucleotides are TGTGCCAGCAGCTTAGCGGGTAGAAGCTCCTACAATGAGCAGTTCTTC.